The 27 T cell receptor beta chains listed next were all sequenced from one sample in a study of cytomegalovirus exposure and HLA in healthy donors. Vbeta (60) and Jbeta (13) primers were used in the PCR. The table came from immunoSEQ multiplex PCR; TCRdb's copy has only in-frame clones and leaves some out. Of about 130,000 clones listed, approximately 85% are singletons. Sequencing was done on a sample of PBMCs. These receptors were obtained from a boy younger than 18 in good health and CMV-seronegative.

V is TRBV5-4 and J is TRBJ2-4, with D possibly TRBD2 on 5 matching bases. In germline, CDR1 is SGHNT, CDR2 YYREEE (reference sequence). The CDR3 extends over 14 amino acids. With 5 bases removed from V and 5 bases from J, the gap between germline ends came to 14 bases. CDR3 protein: CASSSGSGENIQYF. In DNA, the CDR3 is TGTGCCAGCAGTTCGGGGTCGGGCGAAAACATTCAGTACTTC.

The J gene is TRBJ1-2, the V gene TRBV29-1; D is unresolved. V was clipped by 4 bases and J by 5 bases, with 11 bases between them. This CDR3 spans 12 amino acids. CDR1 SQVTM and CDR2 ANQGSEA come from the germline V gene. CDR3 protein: CSVGRQPYGYTF. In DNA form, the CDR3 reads TGCAGCGTTGGCAGACAACCATATGGCTACACCTTC. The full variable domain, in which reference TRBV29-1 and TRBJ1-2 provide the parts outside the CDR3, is SAVISQKPSRDICQRGTSLTIQCQVDSQVTMMFWYRQQPGQSLTLIATANQGSEATYESGFVIDKFPISRPNLTFSTLTVSNMSPEDSSIYLCSVGRQPYGYTFGSGTRLTVV.

The CDR3 DNA is TGTGCCAGCATCCTCCCGGGGCGGGGGAACACTGAAGCTTTCTTT. Translating it yields CASILPGRGNTEAFF. The rearrangement uses TRBV5-8 and TRBJ1-1; D might be TRBD1 (5 bases). V was trimmed by 6 bases and J by 1 base, leaving 16 bases between them. The CDR3 is 15 amino acids. The germline gives CDR1 SGHTS, CDR2 YDEGEE.

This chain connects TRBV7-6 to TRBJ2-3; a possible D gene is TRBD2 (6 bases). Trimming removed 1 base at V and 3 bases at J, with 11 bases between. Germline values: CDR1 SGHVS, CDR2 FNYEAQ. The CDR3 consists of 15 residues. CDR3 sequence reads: CASSLGSSVTDTQYF. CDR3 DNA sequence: TGTGCCAGCAGCTTAGGATCTAGCGTAACAGATACGCAGTATTTT.

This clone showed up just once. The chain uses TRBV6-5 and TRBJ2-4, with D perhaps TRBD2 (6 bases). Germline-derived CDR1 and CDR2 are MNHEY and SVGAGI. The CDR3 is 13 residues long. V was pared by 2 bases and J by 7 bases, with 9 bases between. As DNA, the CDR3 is TGTGCCAGCAGTTACCTGGGGGGTAACATTCAGTACTTC. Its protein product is CASSYLGGNIQYF.

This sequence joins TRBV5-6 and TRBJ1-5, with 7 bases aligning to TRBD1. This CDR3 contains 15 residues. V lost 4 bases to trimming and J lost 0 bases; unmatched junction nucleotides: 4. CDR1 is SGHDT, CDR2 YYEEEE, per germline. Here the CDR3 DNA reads TGTGCCAGCAGCCCGGGACAGATTAGCAATCAGCCCCAGCATTTT. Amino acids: CASSPGQISNQPQHF.

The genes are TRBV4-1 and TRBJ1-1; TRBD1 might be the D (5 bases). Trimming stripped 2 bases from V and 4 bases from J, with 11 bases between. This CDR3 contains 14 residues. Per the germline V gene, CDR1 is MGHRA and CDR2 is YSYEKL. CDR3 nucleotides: TGCGCCAGCAGCCAAAGTCAGGGAAGCACTGAAGCTTTCTTT. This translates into CASSQSQGSTEAFF.

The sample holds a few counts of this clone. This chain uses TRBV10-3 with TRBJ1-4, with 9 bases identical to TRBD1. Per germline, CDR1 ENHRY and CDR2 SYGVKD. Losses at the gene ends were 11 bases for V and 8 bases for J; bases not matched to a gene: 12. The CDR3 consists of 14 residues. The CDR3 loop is CALPPGTGQEKLFF. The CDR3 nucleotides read TGTGCCCTCCCCCCCGGGACAGGGCAAGAAAAACTGTTTTTT.

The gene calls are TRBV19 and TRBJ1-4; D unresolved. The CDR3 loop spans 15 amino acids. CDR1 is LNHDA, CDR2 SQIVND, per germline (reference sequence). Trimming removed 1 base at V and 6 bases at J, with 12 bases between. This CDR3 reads CASSIVGSSHEKLFF. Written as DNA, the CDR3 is TGTGCCAGTAGTATAGTGGGCAGCTCGCATGAAAAACTGTTTTTT.

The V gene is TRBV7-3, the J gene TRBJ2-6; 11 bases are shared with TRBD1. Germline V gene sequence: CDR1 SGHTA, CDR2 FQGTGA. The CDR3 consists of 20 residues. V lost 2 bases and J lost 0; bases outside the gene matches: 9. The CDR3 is CASSLYGQGAFGSGANVLTF. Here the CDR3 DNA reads TGTGCCAGCAGCTTATATGGACAGGGGGCGTTTGGCTCTGGGGCCAACGTCCTGACTTTC.

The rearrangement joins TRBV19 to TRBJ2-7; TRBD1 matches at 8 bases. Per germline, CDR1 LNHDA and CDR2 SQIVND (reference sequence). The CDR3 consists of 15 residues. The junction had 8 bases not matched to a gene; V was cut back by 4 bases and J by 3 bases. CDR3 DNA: TGTGCCAGTAGTAGATACCGGGACAGGCACTACGAGCAGTACTTC. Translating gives CASSRYRDRHYEQYF.

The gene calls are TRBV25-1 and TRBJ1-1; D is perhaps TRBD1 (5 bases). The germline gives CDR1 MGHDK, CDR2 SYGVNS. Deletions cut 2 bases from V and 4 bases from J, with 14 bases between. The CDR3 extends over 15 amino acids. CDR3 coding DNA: TGTGCCAGCAGTGAAAGCAGGGTGGTAGGCACTGAAGCTTTCTTT. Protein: CASSESRVVGTEAFF.

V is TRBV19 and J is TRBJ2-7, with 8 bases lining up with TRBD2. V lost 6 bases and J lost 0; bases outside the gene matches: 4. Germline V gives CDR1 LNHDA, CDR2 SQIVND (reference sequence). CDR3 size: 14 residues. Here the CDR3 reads CASRLAGSSYEQYF. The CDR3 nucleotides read TGTGCCAGTAGATTAGCGGGAAGCTCCTACGAGCAGTACTTC. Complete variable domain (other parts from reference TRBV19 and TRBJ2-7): DGGITQSPKYLFRKEGQNVTLSCEQNLNHDAMYWYRQDPGQGLRLIYYSQIVNDFQKGDIAEGYSVSREKKESFPLTVTSAQKNPTAFYLCASRLAGSSYEQYFGPGTRLTVT.

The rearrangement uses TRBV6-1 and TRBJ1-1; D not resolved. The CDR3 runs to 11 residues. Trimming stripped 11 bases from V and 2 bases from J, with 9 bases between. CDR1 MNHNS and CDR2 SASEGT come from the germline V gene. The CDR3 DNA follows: TGTGCCTGTAGGAGTAACACTGAAGCTTTCTTT. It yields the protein CACRSNTEAFF.

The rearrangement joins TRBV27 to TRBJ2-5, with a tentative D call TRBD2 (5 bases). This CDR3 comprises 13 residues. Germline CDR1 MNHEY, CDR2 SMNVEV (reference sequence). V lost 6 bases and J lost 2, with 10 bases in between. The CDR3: CASRGVWQETQYF. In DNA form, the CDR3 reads TGTGCCAGCAGGGGAGTGTGGCAAGAGACCCAGTACTTC.

In nucleotides, the CDR3 is TGTGCCAGCAGCTTAAACACAGGGGGCGCGTCGAACGGGGAGCTGTTTTTT. Protein: CASSLNTGGASNGELFF. The chain links TRBV7-9 to TRBJ2-2, with TRBD1 matching 9 bases. Germline lookup yields CDR1 SEHNR and CDR2 FQNEAQ (reference sequence). Germline trimming cut 2 bases from V and 7 bases from J; bases unmatched to any gene: 11. The CDR3 extends over 17 amino acids.

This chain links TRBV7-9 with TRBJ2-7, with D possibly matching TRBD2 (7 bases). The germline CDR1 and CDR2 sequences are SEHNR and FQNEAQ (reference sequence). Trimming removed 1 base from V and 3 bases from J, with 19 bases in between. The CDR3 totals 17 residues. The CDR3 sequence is CASSLGGLSGSHYEQYF. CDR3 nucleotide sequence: TGTGCCAGCAGCTTAGGGGGGCTTAGCGGGTCCCACTACGAGCAGTACTTC.

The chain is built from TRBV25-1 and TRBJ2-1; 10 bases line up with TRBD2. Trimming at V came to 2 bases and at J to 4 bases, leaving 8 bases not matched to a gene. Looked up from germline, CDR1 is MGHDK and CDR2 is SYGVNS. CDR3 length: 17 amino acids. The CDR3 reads CASSEPIVAGGYNEQFF. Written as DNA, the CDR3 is TGTGCCAGCAGTGAACCCATAGTAGCGGGGGGTTACAATGAGCAGTTCTTC.

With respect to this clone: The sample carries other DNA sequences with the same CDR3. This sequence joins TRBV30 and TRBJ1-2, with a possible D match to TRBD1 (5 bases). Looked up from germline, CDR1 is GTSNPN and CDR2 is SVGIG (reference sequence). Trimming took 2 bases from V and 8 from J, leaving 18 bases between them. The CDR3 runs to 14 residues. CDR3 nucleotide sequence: TGTGCCTGGAGTTCAACCAATTCCCAGGGAGGCTACACCTTC. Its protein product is CAWSSTNSQGGYTF.

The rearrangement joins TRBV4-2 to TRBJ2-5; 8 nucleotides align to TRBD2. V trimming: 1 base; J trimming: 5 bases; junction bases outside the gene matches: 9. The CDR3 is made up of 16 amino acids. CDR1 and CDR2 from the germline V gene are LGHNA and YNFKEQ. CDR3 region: CASSQVLGGAGETQYF. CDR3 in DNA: TGTGCCAGCAGCCAAGTTCTCGGGGGGGCCGGGGAGACCCAGTACTTC.

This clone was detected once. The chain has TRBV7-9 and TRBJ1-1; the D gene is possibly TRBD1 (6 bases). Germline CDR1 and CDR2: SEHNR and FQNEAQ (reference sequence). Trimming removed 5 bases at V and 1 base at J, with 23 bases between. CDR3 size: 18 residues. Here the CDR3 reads CASSPGQLGRAPNTEAFF. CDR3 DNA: TGTGCCAGCAGCCCAGGACAGTTAGGCAGAGCCCCGAACACTGAAGCTTTCTTT.

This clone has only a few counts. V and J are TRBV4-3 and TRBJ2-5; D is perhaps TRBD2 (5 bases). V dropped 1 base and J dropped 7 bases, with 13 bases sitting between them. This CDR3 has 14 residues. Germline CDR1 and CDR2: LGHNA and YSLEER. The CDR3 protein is CASSQVHGLGTQYF. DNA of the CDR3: TGCGCCAGCAGCCAAGTCCATGGACTCGGGACCCAGTACTTC.

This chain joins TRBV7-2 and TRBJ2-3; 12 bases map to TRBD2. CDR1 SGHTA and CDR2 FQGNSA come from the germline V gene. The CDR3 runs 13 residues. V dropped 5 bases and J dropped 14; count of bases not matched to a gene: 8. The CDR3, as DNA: TGTGCCAGCAGCCCGACTAGCGGGAGATCCCCGTATTTT. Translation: CASSPTSGRSPYF.

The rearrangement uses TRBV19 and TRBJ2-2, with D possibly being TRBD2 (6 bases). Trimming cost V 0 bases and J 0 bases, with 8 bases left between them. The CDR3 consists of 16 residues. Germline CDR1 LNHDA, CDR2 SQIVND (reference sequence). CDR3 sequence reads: CASSIEGTSNTGELFF. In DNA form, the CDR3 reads TGTGCCAGTAGTATAGAAGGGACTTCGAACACCGGGGAGCTGTTTTTT. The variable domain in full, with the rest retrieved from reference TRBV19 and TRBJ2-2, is DGGITQSPKYLFRKEGQNVTLSCEQNLNHDAMYWYRQDPGQGLRLIYYSQIVNDFQKGDIAEGYSVSREKKESFPLTVTSAQKNPTAFYLCASSIEGTSNTGELFFGEGSRLTVL.

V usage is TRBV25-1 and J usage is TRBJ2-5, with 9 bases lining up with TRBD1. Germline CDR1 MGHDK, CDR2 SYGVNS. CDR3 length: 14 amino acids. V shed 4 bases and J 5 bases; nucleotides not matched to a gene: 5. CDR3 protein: CASSGRTGVETQYF. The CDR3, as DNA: TGTGCCAGCAGTGGTAGGACAGGGGTGGAGACCCAGTACTTC.

The CDR3 nucleotides are TGTGCCAGCAGCTCAAAAGGGGGGGGATACAATGAGCAGTTCTTC. Its protein product is CASSSKGGGYNEQFF. This chain connects TRBV7-2 to TRBJ2-1, with a tentative D call TRBD2 (7 bases). CDR1 is SGHTA, CDR2 FQGNSA, per germline. V was clipped by 4 bases and J by 4 bases, with 14 bases between them. The CDR3 sequence is 15 residues long.

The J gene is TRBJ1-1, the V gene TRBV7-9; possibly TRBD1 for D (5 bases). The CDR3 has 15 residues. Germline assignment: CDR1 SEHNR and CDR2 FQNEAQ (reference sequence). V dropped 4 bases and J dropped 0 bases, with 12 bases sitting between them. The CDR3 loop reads CASSSGVLVNTEAFF. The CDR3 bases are TGTGCCAGCAGCTCGGGGGTCCTGGTGAACACTGAAGCTTTCTTT.